The sequence of this TCR beta chain was determined in a study of T-cell memory formation after mild COVID-19 listed by TCRdb under 2021. In the study overall: TCR sequence clusters from the two donors were found to be largely donor specific. In a couple of donors, T-cell clones that expanded and contracted after mild COVID-19 were followed by sequencing TCRalpha and TCRbeta repertoires longitudinally. The cohort was made up of two young adult volunteers, one female and one male, who were previously healthy.

What the study reported, not specific to this receptor: Whether the second-wave clones peaking on day 37 were SARS-CoV-2 specific was not confirmed. Clones contracting from day 15 to 85 had balanced CD4/CD8 phenotypes, while a second wave expanding from day 15 to 37 was biased towards CD4+. Some responding clones were found in pre-infection memory, which suggests that pre-existing cross-reactive memory T cells took part in the SARS-CoV-2 response. Only two mild cases were covered by the study, and larger cohorts that include severe cases with pre-infection samples were considered necessary. Contracting CD4+ clones appeared mostly in the CM and EM memory subsets, whereas CD8+ clones were enriched in EMRA.

This clonotype was picked up a small number of times. It has no known antigen specificity. Base qualities are not recorded, but no much larger clone differs from it by a single base. The V end loses 1 base and the J end loses 6 bases, and a stretch of 9 bases separates them. From the cysteine up to the phenylalanine, the CDR3 has a length of 12 residues. Of the read, only the CDR3 DNA is kept; its 36 bases are in frame from base 1. CDR1 SQVTM and CDR2 ANQGSEA were looked up in the germline V gene. Sequencing took place on an Illumina NovaSeq 6000. TCRalpha and TCRbeta cDNA libraries were constructed by 5'RACE with constant-segment primers, with sample barcodes and unique molecular identifiers being introduced. Trizol reagent was used to extract RNA from every sample. The libraries were amplified in two PCR steps, and the second step added a second sample barcode and Illumina TruSeq adapters. Libraries were sequenced on an Illumina NovaSeq with 2 x 150 bp paired-end reads. The published analysis was carried out like this. Reads were demultiplexed and collapsed into UMI-guided consensus sequences with migec v1.2.7. With mixcr v2.1.11, UMI consensuses were aligned to TRA and TRB V and J templates and assembled into clonotypes. Clonotypes were classified as expanded or contracted when called significant by both edgeR and NoisET, with noise models trained on biological replicates. For edgeR calls, the cutoffs were a false discovery rate-adjusted p below 0.01 and a log2 fold-change threshold of 1. As an exploratory analysis of dynamics, PCA with hierarchical clustering was applied to max-normalized trajectories of the 1000 most abundant clonotypes. Separately sequenced CD4+ and CD8+ repertoires were used to assign a CD4 or CD8 phenotype to each responding clone. TCRdb took the public reads, trimmed them with fastp at Q25, ran MiXCR for clone calling and kept in-frame beta chains. Records with the same CDR3 protein are collapsed into one entry carrying the most frequent genes and DNA. These V and J calls rely on TCRdb rather than the paper's analysis. The sample yields roughly 600,000 distinct CDR3 sequences; more than 15% were counted once. The biggest ten clones account for 12% of the sample.

Ficoll-Paque density gradient centrifugation was the method used to isolate PBMCs. The chain is encoded by TRBV29-1 joined to TRBJ1-2, with a weak D call of TRBD1 (6 bases match). The clonotype comes from an adult woman who had mild COVID-19 (a few samples of this study predate the infection). The sample titles of this study are shuffled in the database, so cell type and time point are left out; the donor was told from shared clones. The sample comprised PBMCs or a T cell subset sorted from them (not recorded which). CDR3 protein: CSVEGGGNGYTF. The DNA sequence reads TGCAGCGTTGAAGGAGGGGGGAATGGCTACACCTTC. Reference TRBV29-1 and TRBJ1-2 proteins supply the regions before and after the CDR3; the full variable domain is: SAVISQKPSRDICQRGTSLTIQCQVDSQVTMMFWYRQQPGQSLTLIATANQGSEATYESGFVIDKFPISRPNLTFSTLTVSNMSPEDSSIYLCSVEGGGNGYTFGSGTRLTVV.